This T cell receptor beta chain was recorded in a study of OX40 agonist ivuxolimab in advanced cancers. At the level of the study: With ivuxolimab, an agonistic anti-OX40 (CD134) antibody, patients were treated. Ivuxolimab doses were 0.01, 0.1, 0.3, 1.5, 3 or 10 mg/kg every 2 weeks. Study-level findings and limits: Some of the nonresponding patients also showed low levels of normalized T-cell clonal expansion. Relative to CD4+, CD8+ T cells held more expanded clones on average.

With regard to this clone: What it binds is unknown.

The CDR3 is 15 amino acids. The V segment lost 4 bases and the J segment 2 bases; nucleotides outside the gene matches: 5. Germline values: CDR1 SGHRS, CDR2 YFSETQ. Using immunoSEQ multiplex PCR, the repertoire was profiled, and TCRdb retains in-frame clones only, with some absent. The sample lists just under 8,000 clones, about nine tenths seen once, with approximately 2% in the top ten. Sequenced material: CD4+ or CD8+ T cells sorted from blood, taken in a trial of the OX40 agonist ivuxolimab. The clonotype originates from an adult with an advanced solid tumor such as melanoma, head and neck, liver or kidney cancer. The chain employs TRBV5-1 and TRBJ2-2, with 7 positions matching TRBD1. CDR3 in amino acids: CASSEGQINTGELFF. The CDR3 nucleotides are TGCGCCAGCAGCGAGGGACAGATAAACACCGGGGAGCTGTTTTTT.